This TCR beta chain was sequenced in a study of T cells in localized non-small cell lung cancer. This clone was counted at least ten times. This table comes from immunoSEQ multiplex PCR, and its TCRdb copy is limited to in-frame clones, with some not included. The profile shows about 6,300 clones, about 15% of them singletons. V shed 6 bases and J shed 2 bases, with 16 bases lying between them. Germline V gene sequence: CDR1 SGHNT, CDR2 YENEEA. The CDR3 totals 15 residues. The rearrangement joins TRBV11-3 to TRBJ2-5, with D perhaps matching TRBD1 (5 bases). The sequencing here drew on normal lung tissue next to the tumor, taken before any cancer treatment. This TCR came from a male donor at least 60 years old with stage II squamous cell lung carcinoma. CDR3 coding DNA: TGTGCCAGCAGTCCCAACATGGGGCCACAAGAGACCCAGTACTTC. Amino acids: CASSPNMGPQETQYF.